Listed below are T cell receptor beta chains from one sample, sequenced in a study of cytomegalovirus exposure and HLA in healthy donors. Data came from immunoSEQ multiplex PCR; TCRdb stores just in-frame clones and leaves some out. Among about 160,000 clones listed, 80% to 90% were seen once. Material: PBMCs. These receptors were obtained from a woman aged 18-29 years in good health and CMV-seronegative. CDR3s include the opening cysteine and the closing phenylalanine or tryptophan. The order of the fields is J gene, V gene, D gene, clone size, CDR3 DNA, CDR3 protein. D genes are given only for firm matches. Where a row states a size, it is once, few, many or the class of an expanded clone; other rows omit it.

>TRBJ2-5|TRBV5-1|TRBD2|.
TGCGCCAGCAGCTTGGGACTAGCGGGGGAGCGGACCCAGTACTTC
CASSLGLAGERTQYF
>TRBJ1-5|TRBV7-9|.|.
TGTGCCAGCAGCGCCCAGGGGCCCCAGCATTTT
CASSAQGPQHF
>TRBJ2-3|TRBV19|.|.
TGTGCCAGTAGTCCTCTTATAACAGATACGCAGTATTTT
CASSPLITDTQYF
>TRBJ2-5|TRBV5-1|TRBD1|once
TGCGCCAGCAGCGCGACAGGGTTTCAAGAGACCCAGTACTTC
CASSATGFQETQYF
>TRBJ2-1|TRBV28|TRBD2|once
TGTGCCAGCAGTTCCCCCCAACCTAGCGGGAGTTCAAATGAGCAGTTCTTC
CASSSPQPSGSSNEQFF
>TRBJ2-1|TRBV7-9|TRBD1|.
TGTGCCAGCAGCTTGGTTAGGGGGCACTACAATGAGCAGTTCTTC
CASSLVRGHYNEQFF
>TRBJ1-1|TRBV7-3|TRBD1|.
TGTGCCAGCAGCTTATCGGCAGGGGGTTGGAACACTGAAGCTTTCTTT
CASSLSAGGWNTEAFF
>TRBJ2-7|TRBV10-3|.|.
TGTGCCATCAGTGGTTCCGTCGGCTACGAGCAGTACTTC
CAISGSVGYEQYF
>TRBJ2-2|TRBV7-7|.|once
TGTGCTAGCAGCCTCCAGGGGACGAACACCGGGGAGCTGTTTTTT
CASSLQGTNTGELFF
>TRBJ1-5|TRBV6-4|.|.
TGTGCCAGCAGTGCCCAGGGCGGCAATCAGCCCCAGCATTTT
CASSAQGGNQPQHF
>TRBJ2-7|TRBV11-1|TRBD2|.
TGTGCCAGCAGCCCGGGACTAGCGGGGGATTCAACCTCCTACGAGCAGTACTTC
CASSPGLAGDSTSYEQYF
>TRBJ1-6|TRBV6-6|TRBD1|.
TGTGCCAGCACTCCACAGGGGGCGGTCGGTTCACCCCTCCACTTT
CASTPQGAVGSPLHF
>TRBJ2-3|TRBV6-1|TRBD2|.
TGTGCCAGCAGTTTGTGGGGGGGGACAGATACGCAGTATTTT
CASSLWGGTDTQYF
>TRBJ2-1|TRBV9|TRBD2|few
TGTGCCAGCAGCGAACCGGGACTAGCTTACAATGAGCAGTTCTTC
CASSEPGLAYNEQFF
>TRBJ2-3|TRBV5-1|.|.
TGCGCCAGCAGCCCCCAGGTATCCCTTGGGGCCACAGATACGCAGTATTTT
CASSPQVSLGATDTQYF
>TRBJ2-7|TRBV5-1|TRBD2|few
TGCGCCAGCAGCTTGGCCAAGACTAGCGGGGTAGTAGACGAGCAGTACTTC
CASSLAKTSGVVDEQYF
>TRBJ1-1|TRBV7-8|TRBD1|.
TGTGCCAGCAGCGTAACAGGGGGCACTGAAGCTTTCTTT
CASSVTGGTEAFF
>TRBJ1-2|TRBV5-1|.|.
TGCGCCAGCAGCTCCATTTGGGAGGGGAGAGACTCAAGCTACACCTTC
CASSSIWEGRDSSYTF
>TRBJ1-1|TRBV6-6|.|.
TGTGCCAGCATGGCCCAAAGGAACACTGAAGCTTTCTTT
CASMAQRNTEAFF
>TRBJ1-2|TRBV2|.|.
TGTGCCAGCACGGCAGGGGCGCCCTATGGCTACACCTTC
CASTAGAPYGYTF
>TRBJ2-2|TRBV6-5|TRBD2|.
TGTGCCAGCAGGGAACCGGGACTAAACACCGGGGAGCTGTTTTTT
CASREPGLNTGELFF
>TRBJ2-7|TRBV6-5|.|.
TGTGCCAGCAGTACTAGGACGGTCCCCTACGAGCAGTACTTC
CASSTRTVPYEQYF
>TRBJ1-4|TRBV2|.|.
TGTGCCAGCTGGGACACCCGAGGGGTAGAACTGTTTTTT
CASWDTRGVELFF
>TRBJ1-6|TRBV6-5|TRBD1|.
TGTGCCAGCCGGGACAGGCTTAATTCACCCCTCCACTTT
CASRDRLNSPLHF
>TRBJ2-1|TRBV9|TRBD2|.
TGTGCCAGCAGCGGCGGGACCGGGAGGAATGAGCAGTTCTTC
CASSGGTGRNEQFF
>TRBJ2-5|TRBV7-2|TRBD1|.
TGTGCCAGCAGCAGAAACAGGGGGCAAGAGACCCAGTACTTC
CASSRNRGQETQYF